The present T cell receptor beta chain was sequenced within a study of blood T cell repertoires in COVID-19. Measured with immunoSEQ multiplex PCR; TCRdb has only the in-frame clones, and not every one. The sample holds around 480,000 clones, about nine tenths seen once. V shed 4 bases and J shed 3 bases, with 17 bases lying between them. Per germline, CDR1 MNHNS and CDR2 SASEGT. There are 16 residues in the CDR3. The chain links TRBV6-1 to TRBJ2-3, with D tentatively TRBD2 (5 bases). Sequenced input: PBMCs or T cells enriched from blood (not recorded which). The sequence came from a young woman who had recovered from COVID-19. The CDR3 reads CASSARKREGTDTQYF. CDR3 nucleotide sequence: TGTGCCAGCAGTGCCCGAAAGCGTGAGGGTACAGATACGCAGTATTTT.